One T cell receptor (beta chain) is described in this entry. The CDR3 consists of 14 residues. Trimming pared 0 bases from V and 6 bases from J, leaving 9 bases between. Germline-derived CDR1 and CDR2 are SGHVS and FNYEAQ. One entry per CDR3 protein, called by TCRdb with MiXCR from the RT-PCR reads. Of more than 550,000 distinct CDR3 sequences in the sample, approximately 15% were seen once. The sample comprised memory CD4+ T cells from blood. The clonotype comes from a female donor in good health, serving as a healthy control. V usage is TRBV7-6 and J usage is TRBJ2-1; D is undetermined. DNA for the CDR3: TGTGCCAGCAGCTTAGCCCTAATCGGCAATGAGCAGTTCTTC. Protein sequence: CASSLALIGNEQFF.